The 6 T cell receptor beta chains below were found in one sample sequenced in a study of cytomegalovirus exposure and HLA in healthy donors. PCR amplification relied on 60 Vbeta primers (plus 13 Jbeta primers). The data were produced by immunoSEQ multiplex PCR, yet TCRdb's version contains in-frame clones alone and is incomplete. There are about 260,000 clones in the sample; around four fifths occur only once, and 2% to 2.5% lies in the top ten. Material for sequencing was PBMCs. Receptor source: a woman in her thirties or forties in good health and CMV-seropositive.

This chain uses TRBV6-5 with TRBJ2-7, with a possible D match to TRBD2 (5 bases). Trimming pared 5 bases from V and 4 bases from J, leaving 9 bases between. Germline CDR1 MNHEY, CDR2 SVGAGI. The CDR3 totals 12 residues. This CDR3 is CASSRGKYEQYF. In DNA, the CDR3 is TGTGCCAGCAGTCGAGGGAAATACGAGCAGTACTTC.

The gene calls are TRBV11-2 and TRBJ2-1; TRBD2 matches at 14 bases. The CDR3 runs 15 residues. The trim removed 5 bases at V and 7 bases at J, leaving 4 bases unmatched. Germline loops: CDR1 SGHAT, CDR2 FQNNGV. In DNA form, the CDR3 reads TGTGCCAGCAGCCCGGGACTAGCGGGAGATAATGAGCAGTTCTTC. Translation gives CASSPGLAGDNEQFF.

The J gene is TRBJ2-5, the V gene TRBV10-3; TRBD2 might be the D (5 bases). This CDR3 is 13 amino acids long. The germline V and J ends were trimmed by 8 bases and 5 bases, with 15 bases remaining between them. Looked up from germline, CDR1 is ENHRY and CDR2 is SYGVKD. The CDR3 sequence is CAIAPSSRETQYF. DNA for the CDR3: TGTGCCATCGCCCCTAGCAGCAGGGAGACCCAGTACTTC.

The CDR3: CATAAREDYNQPQHF. The CDR3, as DNA: TGTGCCACGGCGGCGCGTGAGGACTACAATCAGCCCCAGCATTTT. The genes are TRBV10-3 and TRBJ1-5; D not certain. The CDR3 has 15 residues. V gave up 10 bases and J gave up 3 bases, with 19 bases separating them. Looked up from germline, CDR1 is ENHRY and CDR2 is SYGVKD.

DNA for the CDR3: TGTGCCAGCAGCCGGACAGGGCTGTATGGCTACACCTTC. The encoded protein is CASSRTGLYGYTF. V usage is TRBV28 and J usage is TRBJ1-2; 8 nucleotides agree with TRBD1. The CDR3 is made up of 13 amino acids. J gave up 5 bases and V 6 bases, and 5 bases lay outside the gene matches. Looked up from germline, CDR1 is MDHEN and CDR2 is SYDVKM.

The V and J genes are TRBV6-6 and TRBJ2-7, with D hard to call. Germline values: CDR1 MNHNY, CDR2 SVGAGI (reference sequence). The length of the CDR3 is 12 residues. Trimming pared 3 bases from V and 4 bases from J, leaving 7 bases between. CDR3 DNA sequence: TGTGCCAGCAGTTATTTCCCGTACGAGCAGTACTTC. This sequence encodes CASSYFPYEQYF.